The 19 T cell receptor beta chains listed next were all sequenced from one sample in a study of blood T cell repertoires in COVID-19. Here immunoSEQ multiplex PCR was the method, and the copy in TCRdb shows in-frame clones only, minus some. The data show about 110,000 clones, with nearly 90% seen just once and more than 4.5% held by the top ten. The sequencing sample was made of peripheral blood. All receptors derive from a human donor in a cohort sampled during active COVID-19.

J is TRBJ1-4 and V is TRBV5-1, with a weak D call TRBD1 (6 bases). CDR1 and CDR2 from the germline V gene are SGHRS and YFSETQ. V dropped 1 base and J dropped 2 bases, with 9 bases sitting between them. The CDR3 runs 15 residues. The CDR3 DNA follows: TGCGCCAGCAGCTTGCAGGGGACGACTAATGAAAAACTGTTTTTT. It yields the protein CASSLQGTTNEKLFF.

The chain recombines TRBV7-3 with TRBJ2-1; TRBD1 aligns across 7 bases. The CDR3 spans 20 residues. The ends lost 2 bases at V and 0 bases at J; junction bases unmatched: 16. Germline loops: CDR1 SGHTA, CDR2 FQGTGA. The CDR3 nucleotides read TGTGCCAGCAGCTTACCTAACAAGACAGGGTTTCGCAGCTCCTACAATGAGCAGTTCTTC. Translating gives CASSLPNKTGFRSSYNEQFF.

In DNA form, the CDR3 reads TGTGCCAGCAGCCGAGGTTTGGGACAGGGAGCTCGAGATGGCTACACCTTC. Translation gives CASSRGLGQGARDGYTF. The chain employs TRBV27 and TRBJ1-2; 9 bases are a match to TRBD1. The germline V gene has CDR1 MNHEY and CDR2 SMNVEV (reference sequence). The V and J ends lost 6 bases and 6 bases, in that order; junction bases with no gene match: 17. This CDR3 region has 17 residues.

The V gene is TRBV6-2 or TRBV6-3, the J gene TRBJ2-1; 13 bases align to TRBD2. Germline V gives CDR1 MNHEY, CDR2 SVGEGT. CDR3 length: 21 amino acids. V dropped 2 bases and J dropped 1; count of bases not matched to a gene: 14. DNA for the CDR3: TGTGCCAGCAGTTACCCACGTCGGACTAGCGGGAGAGGGGCGTCCTACAATGAGCAGTTCTTC. Amino acids: CASSYPRRTSGRGASYNEQFF.

This clone was counted once. V is TRBV7-9 and J is TRBJ2-7; perhaps TRBD2 as D (6 bases). The CDR3 is 16 amino acids. Germline lookup yields CDR1 SEHNR and CDR2 FQNEAQ (reference sequence). V lost 2 bases to trimming and J lost 0 bases, with 14 bases between them. The CDR3 DNA reads TGTGCCAGCAGCTTAAACCCGGCCGGGAGCTCCTACGAGCAGTACTTC. Protein sequence: CASSLNPAGSSYEQYF.

V usage is TRBV19 and J usage is TRBJ1-2, with 8 bases identical to TRBD1. V dropped 8 bases and J dropped 0; count of bases not matched to a gene: 5. The length of the CDR3 is 14 residues. Germline V gene data show CDR1 as LNHDA and CDR2 as SQIVND (reference sequence). DNA for the CDR3: TGTGCCAGTTGGACAGGGAGCCCTAACTATGGCTACACCTTC. This sequence encodes CASWTGSPNYGYTF.

The chain is built from TRBV5-6 and TRBJ2-3; TRBD2 is a possible D gene (5 bases). Per the germline V gene, CDR1 is SGHDT and CDR2 is YYEEEE. The V gene lost 2 bases and the J gene lost 4 bases, with 8 bases spanning the gap. CDR3 length equals 13 residues. DNA for the CDR3: TGTGCCAGCAGCTTAGAGAGGGCAGATACGCAGTATTTT. It is translated as CASSLERADTQYF.

The chain recombines TRBV24-1 with TRBJ2-5; TRBD1 matches at 7 bases. The V gene's germline CDR1 is KGHDR and CDR2 SFDVKD. This CDR3 contains 15 residues. V was clipped by 2 bases and J by 7 bases; unmatched bases: 9. CDR3 sequence: CATSDSGQDHGTQYF. CDR3 coding DNA: TGTGCCACCAGTGATTCCGGACAGGACCATGGGACCCAGTACTTC.

The J gene is TRBJ1-1, the V gene TRBV5-6; 11 bases fit TRBD1. V trimming: 4 bases; J trimming: 3 bases; junction bases outside the gene matches: 11. CDR1 and CDR2 from the germline V gene are SGHDT and YYEEEE. This CDR3 has 17 residues. This CDR3 reads CASSKVRTGGLDTEAFF. For the CDR3, the DNA is TGTGCCAGCAGCAAGGTTCGGACAGGGGGCTTGGACACTGAAGCTTTCTTT.

The chain has TRBV3-1 (or the pseudogene TRBV3-2) and TRBJ1-1; 8 bases map to TRBD1. The CDR3 totals 14 residues. With 4 bases clipped from V and 7 bases from J, the junction kept 8 bases outside the gene matches. CDR1 and CDR2 (germline): LGHDT, YNNKEL (reference sequence). The CDR3 coding sequence is TGTGCCAGCAGCCCAATAAGACAGGGGCTTGAAGCTTTCTTT. It is translated as CASSPIRQGLEAFF.

This clone was seen repeatedly, ten times or more. The J gene is TRBJ2-2, the V gene TRBV19; no firm D call. Germline V CDR1 and CDR2: LNHDA, SQIVND (reference sequence). The CDR3 loop spans 12 amino acids. V was trimmed by 5 bases and J by 3 bases, leaving 4 bases between them. The CDR3 here is CASSRDTGELFF. The DNA for the CDR3 is TGTGCCAGTAGTCGGGACACCGGGGAGCTGTTTTTT.

The rearrangement joins TRBV3-1 (or the pseudogene TRBV3-2) to TRBJ1-1, with D perhaps TRBD1 (5 bases). Germline V gives CDR1 LGHDT, CDR2 YNNKEL (reference sequence). V gave up 4 bases and J gave up 10 bases, with 16 bases separating them. CDR3 size: 13 residues. The chain's CDR3 is CASSPRQYGGAFF. CDR3 nucleotides: TGTGCCAGCAGCCCACGACAGTACGGGGGAGCTTTCTTT.

The V gene is TRBV4-3, the J gene TRBJ2-3; 12 nucleotides align to TRBD2. Looked up from germline, CDR1 is LGHNA and CDR2 is YSLEER. V lost 3 bases to trimming and J lost 11 bases; unmatched junction nucleotides: 12. The CDR3 is 16 amino acids. CDR3 bases: TGCGCCAGCAGCCAGGAAGGACTAGCGGGGAGGGGGGAGCAGTATTTT. Amino acid sequence: CASSQEGLAGRGEQYF.

The genes are TRBV7-3 and TRBJ2-1, with D possibly being TRBD2 (6 bases). The CDR3 is made up of 17 amino acids. Deletions cut 5 bases from V and 6 bases from J, with 23 bases between. Germline loops: CDR1 SGHTA, CDR2 FQGTGA. The CDR3 region is CASSLQTGSSKGNEQFF. The CDR3 nucleotides are TGTGCCAGCAGCCTACAAACCGGGAGTTCCAAGGGCAATGAGCAGTTCTTC.

This chain uses TRBV27 with TRBJ1-6, with D uncertain. V was pared by 3 bases and J by 13 bases, with 16 bases between. Germline V gene sequence: CDR1 MNHEY, CDR2 SMNVEV (reference sequence). This CDR3 is 14 amino acids long. CDR3 loop: CASSFAQEVDPLHF. In nucleotides, the CDR3 is TGTGCCAGCAGTTTCGCTCAGGAGGTTGATCCCCTCCACTTT.

The V gene is TRBV5-4, the J gene TRBJ1-6; tentative D call: TRBD1 (5 bases). Germline CDR1 SGHNT, CDR2 YYREEE (reference sequence). The V and J ends lost 2 bases and 6 bases respectively, with 24 bases between them. This CDR3 has 19 residues. The CDR3 here is CASSFVKWGLGIFNSPLHF. The CDR3 DNA sequence: TGTGCCAGCAGCTTTGTTAAGTGGGGACTCGGGATTTTTAATTCACCCCTCCACTTT.

The chain joins TRBV6-5 to TRBJ1-6; the D is unclear. Germline lookup yields CDR1 MNHEY and CDR2 SVGAGI. The ends were cut back, 6 bases at V and 7 bases at J, with 10 bases in the middle. The CDR3 sequence is 13 residues long. The CDR3 nucleotides read TGTGCCAGCAGGTCTCCGGGGAATTCACCCCTCCACTTT. The encoded protein is CASRSPGNSPLHF.

The chain links TRBV3-1 (or the pseudogene TRBV3-2) to TRBJ2-5; D remains unclear. Trimming removed 0 bases at V and 5 bases at J, with 13 bases between. Germline CDR1 and CDR2: LGHDT and YNNKEL (reference sequence). The CDR3 has 15 residues. The CDR3 DNA reads as TGTGCCAGCAGCCAAGAACCGAGGTCCGGGGAGACCCAGTACTTC. It encodes CASSQEPRSGETQYF.

The chain links TRBV6-6 to TRBJ1-1; 8 nucleotides match TRBD1. Germline-derived CDR1 and CDR2 are MNHNY and SVGAGI (reference sequence). The CDR3 is 16 amino acids. V gave up 6 bases and J gave up 0 bases; unmatched junction bases: 9. CDR3 loop: CASSSGQALMNTEAFF. The CDR3 region has the DNA TGTGCCAGCAGCTCGGGACAGGCATTGATGAACACTGAAGCTTTCTTT.